This entry concerns a single TCR beta chain. This clonotype was counted between two and nine times. The antigen it recognizes is unknown. There are no base qualities to consult, and no much larger clone falls within one base. Taken from the germline V gene, the CDR1 and CDR2 loops are SGHTA and FQGNSA. From its cysteine to its phenylalanine, the CDR3 spans 13 amino acids. CDR3 DNA is the only sequence kept; it has 39 bases, read in frame from the first base. V lost 2 bases and J lost 8 bases; the stretch between them is 12 bases long. This record belongs to a study of T cells after yellow fever vaccination (dated by TCRdb to about 2019). Looking at the study overall: Libraries from fractions with low cell numbers were prepared with the SMART-Seq v4 Ultra Low Input RNA kit. To track T-cell clones before and after primary and booster YFV17D yellow fever vaccination, bulk TCR alpha and beta repertoires were sequenced longitudinally. The cohort comprised two healthy male donors, one aged 18 to 30 and one aged 30 to 40 years. Bulk PBMC replicates and cell subsets were isolated from blood drawn at multiple timepoints before and after both primary and secondary immunization. General study outcomes and caveats: A small fraction of clonotypes showed up in both the CD4 and CD8 compartments, probably as a result of convergent recombination. After the booster, most clones that had expanded after primary vaccination were detected again (almost 97% of CD4 and roughly 86% of CD8), suggesting broad maintenance of memory. FACS-sorted repertoires could contain abundant contaminating clonotypes from the bulk population, so computational filtering was required. The study included only a couple of donors, which limits how far the findings can be generalized. Compared with the primary T-cell response, the secondary T-cell response was faster but weaker, reaching its peak on day 5 rather than on day 15.

TCR cDNA was made using 5'RACE template switching, a step that added a universal primer site and unique molecular identifiers. Priming for cDNA synthesis came from both the TCR alpha and TCR beta constant segments. Two PCR steps were used to amplify libraries, with sample barcodes and sequencing adapters being added in the second step. Libraries were sequenced on Illumina HiSeq 2500 (2x100 bp) or NovaSeq (2x150 bp). The paper's data handling went like this. Reads were demultiplexed and collapsed into UMI consensus sequences with MIGEC, and V(D)J alignment was performed with MiXCR. Vaccine-responding clonotypes were defined with edgeR using replicate PBMC samples, requiring FDR below 0.01 and a log2 fold change above 5 up to day 15. Bulk clonotypes were assigned CD4 or CD8 identity according to which sequenced CD4 or CD8 repertoire held them at higher abundance. TCRdb took the public reads, trimmed them with fastp at Q25, ran MiXCR for clone calling and kept in-frame beta chains. Identical CDR3 proteins give one entry, which carries the most common genes and DNA. The V and J calls were not made by the authors but by TCRdb's processing. Across this sample there are approximately 510,000 distinct CDR3 sequences, with about a fifth seen only once. The top ten constitute about 16% of the sample.

The treatment or condition label of this sample denotes: live attenuated yellow fever vaccine strain. At every blood-draw timepoint, two biological replicates of bulk PBMCs were collected. PBMCs were isolated from peripheral blood using a standard Ficoll-Paque protocol. TriZol was used to extract RNA from bulk PBMCs, CD4 and CD8 fractions, and dextramer-positive and dextramer-negative fractions. The sequence was collected from a man aged 18 to 30 who received the YFV17D yellow fever vaccine. The chain is made from TRBV7-2 and TRBJ1-1; the D gene is perhaps TRBD1, from 5 matching bases. Here the sequenced sample was PBMCs, taken roughly 20 days after the first yellow fever vaccination. CDR3 protein: CASSLRARVEAFF. The DNA sequence is given as TGTGCCAGCAGCTTAAGGGCCAGGGTGGAAGCTTTCTTT.